These T cell receptor beta chains were read from a single sample in a study of OX40 agonist ivuxolimab in advanced cancers. Clones were sequenced by immunoSEQ multiplex PCR, and TCRdb holds only the in-frame ones, with some missing. The sample has 130,000 or so clones; about 93% are singletons. The sequences come from CD4+ or CD8+ T cells sorted from blood, collected in a trial of the OX40 agonist ivuxolimab. These receptors were collected from an adult with an advanced solid tumor such as melanoma, head and neck, liver or kidney cancer. The CDR3 runs from the conserved cysteine through the conserved F or W. Each record gives: clone size, V gene, D gene, J gene, CDR3 protein, CDR3 DNA. The D gene is left open where the match is weak. Rows give clone size only sometimes, using once, few, many, or a class for an expanded clone.

size: .; V: TRBV5-1; D: .; J: TRBJ1-1; CDR3: CASSLGTMNTEAFF; DNA: TGCGCCAGCAGCCTCGGGACCATGAACACTGAAGCTTTCTTT
size: once; V: TRBV6-6; D: .; J: TRBJ1-2; CDR3: CASSGSGDRYGYTF; DNA: TGTGCCAGCAGTGGATCAGGAGATCGCTATGGCTACACCTTC
size: .; V: TRBV10-3; D: TRBD1; J: TRBJ2-1; CDR3: CAISGTGAKNEQFF; DNA: TGTGCCATCAGTGGGACAGGGGCTAAAAATGAGCAGTTCTTC
size: .; V: TRBV5-1; D: TRBD2; J: TRBJ2-1; CDR3: CASSLWTSQTYNEQFF; DNA: TGCGCCAGCAGCTTATGGACTAGCCAGACCTACAATGAGCAGTTCTTC
size: .; V: TRBV28; D: .; J: TRBJ2-2; CDR3: CASLWGAKTGELFF; DNA: TGTGCCTCCCTATGGGGGGCGAAAACCGGGGAGCTGTTTTTT
size: .; V: TRBV28; D: .; J: TRBJ2-5; CDR3: CASSATGPSRQETQYF; DNA: TGTGCCAGCAGCGCCACAGGGCCCTCTCGCCAAGAGACCCAGTACTTC
size: .; V: TRBV5-1; D: .; J: TRBJ2-2; CDR3: CASRRGGVYDGELFF; DNA: TGCGCCAGCAGGAGAGGGGGAGTATACGACGGGGAGCTGTTTTTT
size: .; V: TRBV25-1; D: .; J: TRBJ1-1; CDR3: CASQDLADSEAFF; DNA: TGTGCCAGCCAAGACCTGGCGGACAGCGAAGCTTTCTTT
size: few; V: TRBV27; D: .; J: TRBJ1-5; CDR3: CASSVSRLEPQHF; DNA: TGTGCCAGCAGTGTCTCAAGACTGGAGCCCCAGCATTTT
size: .; V: TRBV7-7; D: TRBD1; J: TRBJ1-2; CDR3: CASQTRQGNYGYTF; DNA: TGTGCCAGCCAAACCCGACAGGGAAACTATGGCTACACCTTC
size: .; V: TRBV28; D: TRBD2; J: TRBJ2-5; CDR3: CASSPPGLAGVRSETQYF; DNA: TGTGCCAGCAGCCCGCCGGGACTAGCGGGGGTGAGATCGGAGACCCAGTACTTC
size: few; V: TRBV5-5; D: .; J: TRBJ2-2; CDR3: CASSLRGLDRNTGELFF; DNA: TGTGCCAGCAGCTTGCGGGGACTCGACAGGAACACCGGGGAGCTGTTTTTT
size: once; V: TRBV6-1; D: .; J: TRBJ1-6; CDR3: CASSEARGINSPLHF; DNA: TGTGCCAGCAGTGAAGCGAGGGGGATCAATTCACCCCTCCACTTT
size: .; V: TRBV18; D: TRBD1; J: TRBJ2-5; CDR3: CASSKGQGSRETQYF; DNA: TGTGCCAGCTCAAAAGGACAGGGGAGTCGAGAGACCCAGTACTTC
size: .; V: TRBV18; D: TRBD2; J: TRBJ2-3; CDR3: CASSPTSGGKWDTQYF; DNA: TGTGCCAGCTCCCCGACTAGCGGGGGAAAGTGGGATACGCAGTATTTT
size: .; V: TRBV7-9; D: TRBD2; J: TRBJ2-1; CDR3: CASSFQPGLAGAHEQFF; DNA: TGTGCCAGCAGCTTCCAGCCGGGACTAGCGGGAGCCCATGAGCAGTTCTTC
size: once; V: TRBV5-1; D: .; J: TRBJ1-5; CDR3: CASARDSNQPQHF; DNA: TGCGCCAGCGCCAGGGATAGCAATCAGCCCCAGCATTTT
size: .; V: TRBV5-5; D: TRBD1; J: TRBJ2-5; CDR3: CASEGQGIQETQYF; DNA: TGTGCCAGCGAGGGACAGGGTATCCAAGAGACCCAGTACTTC
size: .; V: TRBV18; D: .; J: TRBJ1-1; CDR3: CASSPQSFRTEAFF; DNA: TGTGCCAGCTCACCCCAATCGTTTCGGACTGAAGCTTTCTTT
size: .; V: TRBV5-1; D: .; J: TRBJ1-3; CDR3: CASSLGTEVGTIYF; DNA: TGCGCCAGCAGCTTGGGCACGGAAGTTGGCACCATATATTTT
size: .; V: TRBV5-5; D: .; J: TRBJ2-1; CDR3: CASSFSSGTRTYNEQFF; DNA: TGTGCCAGTTCGTTTAGTTCCGGGACGAGGACTTACAATGAGCAGTTCTTC
size: .; V: TRBV2; D: TRBD1; J: TRBJ2-7; CDR3: CASSEGYGTGSYEQYF; DNA: TGTGCCAGCAGTGAAGGGTACGGGACAGGGTCCTACGAGCAGTACTTC
size: .; V: TRBV9; D: .; J: TRBJ2-3; CDR3: CASSVVSSTDTQYF; DNA: TGTGCCAGCAGCGTAGTATCCAGCACAGATACGCAGTATTTT
size: .; V: TRBV6-1; D: TRBD1; J: TRBJ2-3; CDR3: CASSRWTGGTDTQYF; DNA: TGTGCCAGCAGCCGCTGGACAGGTGGCACAGATACGCAGTATTTT
size: .; V: TRBV6-1; D: .; J: TRBJ2-1; CDR3: CASGDKGARTDEQFF; DNA: TGTGCCAGCGGAGACAAAGGAGCCCGGACGGATGAGCAGTTCTTC
size: .; V: TRBV5-1; D: .; J: TRBJ1-1; CDR3: CASSGPGPAREAFF; DNA: TGCGCCAGCAGCGGTCCGGGGCCCGCCCGTGAAGCTTTCTTT
size: .; V: TRBV2; D: .; J: TRBJ1-2; CDR3: CASSEAGGYTF; DNA: TGTGCCAGCAGTGAAGCAGGTGGCTACACCTTC
size: .; V: TRBV5-4; D: .; J: TRBJ1-2; CDR3: CASSLAGGAGYTF; DNA: TGTGCCAGCAGCTTGGCCGGAGGGGCTGGCTACACCTTC
size: .; V: TRBV27; D: .; J: TRBJ2-2; CDR3: CASSLRGNAGELFF; DNA: TGTGCCAGCAGTTTACGGGGGAACGCCGGGGAGCTGTTTTTT
size: .; V: TRBV7-2; D: TRBD2; J: TRBJ2-1; CDR3: CASSLAGGVYNEQFF; DNA: TGTGCCAGCAGCTTGGCGGGGGGAGTATACAATGAGCAGTTCTTC
size: .; V: TRBV15; D: .; J: TRBJ2-5; CDR3: CATSRDPGPGETQYF; DNA: TGTGCCACCAGCAGGGACCCCGGGCCCGGAGAGACCCAGTACTTC
size: .; V: TRBV29-1; D: TRBD2; J: TRBJ2-2; CDR3: CSVGTSLGTGELFF; DNA: TGCAGCGTCGGGACTAGTCTTGGCACCGGGGAGCTGTTTTTT
size: few; V: TRBV27; D: .; J: TRBJ2-7; CDR3: CASSLQGLPREQYF; DNA: TGTGCCAGCAGTTTACAGGGTCTCCCTCGCGAGCAGTACTTC
size: .; V: TRBV11-2; D: .; J: TRBJ1-5; CDR3: CASSLVPGLGNQPQHF; DNA: TGTGCCAGCAGCTTAGTTCCGGGGCTAGGCAATCAGCCCCAGCATTTT
size: .; V: TRBV28; D: TRBD1; J: TRBJ1-1; CDR3: CASRDRGFDTEAFF; DNA: TGTGCCAGCAGGGACAGGGGTTTTGACACTGAAGCTTTCTTT
size: many; V: TRBV11-2; D: .; J: TRBJ2-1; CDR3: CASSSLDNNNEQFF; DNA: TGTGCCAGCAGCTCACTCGACAATAACAATGAGCAGTTCTTC
size: .; V: TRBV27; D: .; J: TRBJ1-5; CDR3: CASSLKVNQPQHF; DNA: TGTGCCAGCAGTTTGAAGGTTAATCAGCCCCAGCATTTT
size: .; V: TRBV7-2; D: .; J: TRBJ2-3; CDR3: CASSSTTYTDTQYF; DNA: TGTGCCAGCAGCTCGACTACTTACACAGATACGCAGTATTTT
size: few; V: TRBV7-2; D: .; J: TRBJ1-6; CDR3: CASSLPGPAPTLHF; DNA: TGTGCCAGCAGCTTACCCGGACCGGCCCCGACCCTCCACTTT
size: .; V: TRBV9; D: TRBD2; J: TRBJ2-2; CDR3: CASSSALLAGAEGELFF; DNA: TGTGCCAGCAGCTCAGCCCTACTAGCGGGAGCGGAAGGGGAGCTGTTTTTT
size: .; V: TRBV19; D: .; J: TRBJ2-1; CDR3: CASSGSTGRNHNEQFF; DNA: TGTGCCAGTAGTGGCTCGACAGGTAGAAATCACAATGAGCAGTTCTTC
size: .; V: TRBV27; D: TRBD1; J: TRBJ2-2; CDR3: CASKYRTGLSTGELFF; DNA: TGTGCCAGCAAATACAGGACAGGCCTGAGCACCGGGGAGCTGTTTTTT
size: .; V: TRBV30; D: .; J: TRBJ2-5; CDR3: CAWRARGRGQETQYF; DNA: TGTGCCTGGAGGGCTAGGGGCAGGGGACAAGAGACCCAGTACTTC
size: .; V: TRBV7-2; D: .; J: TRBJ2-1; CDR3: CASSLVAASYNEQFF; DNA: TGTGCCAGCAGCTTAGTGGCAGCCTCCTACAATGAGCAGTTCTTC
size: .; V: TRBV11-2; D: TRBD2; J: TRBJ2-3; CDR3: CASSFGGRAGTDTQYF; DNA: TGTGCCAGCAGCTTCGGCGGGAGGGCCGGCACAGATACGCAGTATTTT
size: .; V: TRBV5-1; D: TRBD2; J: TRBJ2-7; CDR3: CASSLGLAKYEQYF; DNA: TGCGCCAGCAGCTTGGGACTAGCAAAGTACGAGCAGTACTTC
size: .; V: TRBV25-1; D: .; J: TRBJ1-2; CDR3: CASSESGGRGYGYTF; DNA: TGTGCCAGCAGTGAATCGGGGGGGCGAGGGTATGGCTACACCTTC
size: .; V: TRBV5-4; D: TRBD1; J: TRBJ2-1; CDR3: CASSLGGTGYNEQFF; DNA: TGTGCCAGCAGCTTGGGCGGGACAGGGTACAATGAGCAGTTCTTC
size: .; V: TRBV7-8; D: TRBD1; J: TRBJ2-3; CDR3: CASSSGQGATLGDTQYF; DNA: TGTGCCAGCAGCTCTGGACAGGGGGCGACTTTAGGAGATACGCAGTATTTT
size: .; V: TRBV5-1; D: .; J: TRBJ2-7; CDR3: CASSEDLVSSYEQYF; DNA: TGCGCCAGCAGTGAGGACCTAGTAAGCTCCTACGAGCAGTACTTC